The following is a TCR beta chain sequence with its context. The library protocol tagged individual cDNA molecules with unique molecular identifiers. MiXCR, applied by TCRdb to the 5' RACE reads, yields one record per CDR3 protein. This table holds roughly 93,000 distinct CDR3 sequences, about 15% found once. The data derive from a study of early T cells in non-severe SARS-CoV-2 infection. The trim removed 1 base at V and 6 bases at J, leaving 15 bases unmatched. CDR3 length: 18 residues. This TCR derives from an adult who was a healthcare worker with PCR-confirmed SARS-CoV-2 infection or an uninfected control (not recorded which). J is TRBJ2-3 and V is TRBV12-3 or TRBV12-4, with TRBD2 identical over 8 bases. Sequences were obtained from whole blood. CDR3 sequence reads: CASSLGLGAAGGADTQYF. The CDR3, as DNA: TGTGCCAGCAGTTTAGGGCTGGGAGCGGCGGGGGGAGCGGATACGCAGTATTTT.